This note documents a single T cell receptor (beta chain) sequence. The sample originates from a study of blood T cell repertoires in COVID-19. Study-wide background: Both acute and convalescent COVID-19 samples were obtained from the United States, Italy and Spain. Sample material is recorded as cDNA or gDNA derived from T cells, B-cell-depleted T cells, or PBMCs.

CDR3 length: 15 residues. Trimming at V came to 5 bases and at J to 6 bases, leaving 8 bases not matched to a gene. The germline gives CDR1 MNHNY, CDR2 SVGAGI (reference sequence). Per the original data handling: Estimates of nucleated cell counts were drawn from the amplification of reference gene primers. Only in-frame clones appear in the TCRdb table, and some are missing; sequencing was by immunoSEQ multiplex PCR. V, J and clone size are taken as reported in that table, and D and trimming were inferred from the DNA itself. The sample records a few hundred thousand clones, 85% to 90% being singletons.

This sequence joins TRBV6-6 and TRBJ2-2, with 8 positions matching TRBD2. The receptor's source is a human donor in a cohort sampled during active COVID-19. The material sequenced was peripheral blood. CDR3: CASSPTSVDAGELFF. The CDR3 nucleotides read TGTGCCAGCAGTCCGACTAGCGTAGACGCCGGGGAGCTGTTTTTT.